A selection of T cell receptor beta chains follows, all from one sample in a study of CD4+ T cells in melanoma. Profiling relied on immunoSEQ multiplex PCR, and the TCRdb table lists in-frame clones only, not all of them. The sample holds about 11,000 clones, roughly two thirds seen once. The sample consisted of cells from a culture (not recorded whether cultured in vitro). The receptors come from a human donor with melanoma. Both conserved end residues are part of each CDR3. D genes are given only for firm matches. The listing skips clone size in some rows; elsewhere it reads once, few, many or a size class.

d_gene	abundance	v_gene	j_gene	CDR3aa	CDR3nt
-	-	TRBV6-6	TRBJ1-2	CASSQRDGYGYTF	TGTGCCAGCAGTCAGAGGGACGGTTATGGCTACACCTTC
-	once	TRBV6-4	TRBJ2-5	CATLRATQETQYF	TGTGCCACCCTCCGCGCTACTCAAGAGACCCAGTACTTC
TRBD1	-	TRBV30	TRBJ2-7	CAWSRVGGQGAHEQYF	TGTGCCTGGAGTAGAGTTGGGGGACAGGGGGCCCACGAGCAGTACTTC
-	once	TRBV5-5	TRBJ1-1	CASGQNRWDEAFF	TGTGCCAGCGGCCAGAACAGGTGGGATGAAGCTTTCTTT
-	-	TRBV2	TRBJ1-1	CASSPRRGNTEAFF	TGTGCCAGCAGTCCACGCAGGGGAAACACTGAAGCTTTCTTT
TRBD2	-	TRBV30	TRBJ2-5	CAWSPLAGVGQYF	TGTGCCTGGAGTCCACTAGCGGGGGTAGGCCAGTACTTC
-	-	TRBV14	TRBJ1-1	CASRPGPLGEAFF	TGTGCCAGCAGACCGGGACCGCTTGGGGAAGCTTTCTTT
-	few	TRBV5-4	TRBJ1-2	CASSLTGGGSYGYTF	TGTGCCAGCAGCCTGACTGGCGGGGGCAGCTATGGCTACACCTTC
TRBD1	few	TRBV5-8	TRBJ1-6	CASRPRQGANSPLHF	TGTGCCAGCAGACCCCGGCAGGGGGCGAATTCACCCCTCCACTTT
TRBD2	-	TRBV5-8	TRBJ2-5	CASSLRLAGGETQYF	TGTGCCAGCAGCTTGCGACTAGCGGGTGGAGAGACCCAGTACTTC
-	-	TRBV7-2	TRBJ2-5	CASTRMGAGETQYF	TGTGCCAGCACCAGAATGGGCGCGGGGGAGACCCAGTACTTC
TRBD2	-	TRBV20-1	TRBJ2-5	CSAAGGFQYF	TGCAGTGCTGCGGGGGGGTTCCAGTACTTC
TRBD2	-	TRBV11-2	TRBJ2-5	CASSAPSGGAPTQYF	TGTGCCAGCAGCGCACCTAGCGGGGGCGCGCCGACCCAGTACTTC
TRBD1	-	TRBV2	TRBJ2-1	CASSETQGALGNEQFF	TGTGCCAGCAGCGAAACGCAGGGGGCTCTGGGGAATGAGCAGTTCTTC
TRBD1	few	TRBV28	TRBJ1-2	CASSSTGTGYGYTF	TGTGCCAGCAGTTCTACCGGGACAGGATATGGCTACACCTTC
-	medium-sized	TRBV7-9	TRBJ1-6	CASSLGDGAHPLHF	TGTGCCAGCAGCTTAGGGGACGGAGCTCATCCCCTCCACTTT
-	-	TRBV1	TRBJ1-5	CTSSQESGYSNQPQHF	TGCACCAGCAGCCAAGAATCTGGGTATAGCAATCAGCCCCAGCATTTT
-	-	TRBV9	TRBJ2-3	CASSVQQGGTDTQYF	TGTGCCAGCAGCGTCCAACAGGGAGGGACAGATACGCAGTATTTT
TRBD2	-	TRBV5-6	TRBJ2-1	CASSFNGLAGYNEQFF	TGTGCCAGCAGCTTCAACGGACTAGCGGGTTACAATGAGCAGTTCTTC
TRBD1	-	TRBV30	TRBJ1-2	CAWGTGHNYGYTF	TGTGCCTGGGGGACAGGACATAACTATGGCTACACCTTC
-	-	TRBV5-1	TRBJ2-5	CASGLGSSQETQYF	TGCGCCAGCGGGCTCGGGAGCTCCCAAGAGACCCAGTACTTC
-	-	TRBV11-2	TRBJ2-3	CASSLDSRNGDTQYF	TGTGCCAGCAGCTTAGACTCACGCAACGGAGATACGCAGTATTTT
TRBD1	few	TRBV6-5	TRBJ1-1	CASYDRGQAFF	TGTGCCAGCTACGACAGGGGGCAAGCTTTCTTT
-	few	TRBV14	TRBJ1-1	CASSQGGSTEAFF	TGTGCCAGCAGCCAAGGGGGGAGCACTGAAGCTTTCTTT
-	-	TRBV5-4	TRBJ1-2	CASSRDGNGYTF	TGTGCCAGCAGCCGGGACGGAAATGGCTACACCTTC
-	-	TRBV5-1	TRBJ1-2	CASSSLDGESYGYTF	TGCGCCAGCAGCTCCCTGGACGGGGAGAGCTATGGCTACACCTTC
-	once	TRBV4-1	TRBJ2-7	CASSPYQQGRYEQYF	TGCGCCAGCAGCCCCTATCAGCAGGGGAGGTACGAGCAGTACTTC
TRBD1	-	TRBV5-1	TRBJ1-4	CASSPGQGARVATNEKLFF	TGCGCCAGCAGCCCGGGACAGGGGGCTCGTGTTGCAACTAATGAAAAACTGTTTTTT
-	-	TRBV7-9	TRBJ2-7	CASSLGVGFFSYEQYF	TGTGCCAGCAGCTTAGGGGTTGGGTTCTTCTCCTACGAGCAGTACTTC
-	-	TRBV19	TRBJ1-5	CASSIDNQPQHF	TGTGCCAGTAGTATTGATAATCAGCCCCAGCATTTT
TRBD1	-	TRBV5-1	TRBJ2-3	CASSLGGQGTDTQYF	TGCGCCAGCAGCTTGGGGGGACAGGGTACAGATACGCAGTATTTT
-	-	TRBV7-3	TRBJ2-1	CASSLTRFNEQFF	TGTGCCAGCAGCTTAACCAGATTCAATGAGCAGTTCTTC
-	-	TRBV5-1	TRBJ2-5	CASSMSGPQLWETQYF	TGCGCCAGCAGCATGTCTGGTCCCCAGCTGTGGGAGACCCAGTACTTC
-	-	TRBV18	TRBJ1-2	CASSPTATGPYGYTF	TGTGCCAGCTCCCCAACAGCCACGGGACCCTATGGCTACACCTTC
-	-	TRBV7-9	TRBJ2-1	CASSLGSYNEQFF	TGTGCCAGCAGCTTAGGGTCCTACAATGAGCAGTTCTTC
-	-	TRBV30	TRBJ1-6	CAWSADYNSPLHF	TGTGCCTGGAGTGCCGATTATAATTCACCCCTCCACTTT
-	-	TRBV18	TRBJ2-1	CASSPSGEQFF	TGTGCCAGCTCGCCATCAGGTGAGCAGTTCTTC
-	-	TRBV5-1	TRBJ2-3	CASSPQRSTDTQYF	TGCGCCAGCAGCCCACAGAGAAGCACAGATACGCAGTATTTT
-	-	TRBV7-7	TRBJ2-7	CASSLADTSSYEQYF	TGTGCCAGCAGCTTAGCGGATACAAGCTCCTACGAGCAGTACTTC
TRBD1	-	TRBV9	TRBJ2-1	CASSVDRGDYNEQFF	TGTGCCAGCAGCGTAGACAGGGGAGACTACAATGAGCAGTTCTTC